A selection of T cell receptor beta chains follows, all from one sample in a study of memory B cells and T cells in multiple sclerosis. Method: immunoSEQ multiplex PCR; TCRdb's copy keeps in-frame clones and lacks some. The data contain 9,000 to 15,000 clones, 84% of them singletons. No antigen is known for these receptors. Sequenced: PBMCs from blood kept in culture. The receptors originated from a human donor with multiple sclerosis. Both conserved end residues are part of each CDR3. Fields, in order: clone size, CDR3 length, V gene, J gene, D gene, CDR3 DNA, CDR3 protein. A D gene is named only where the DNA matches it firmly. Clone sizes are given selectively: once, few, many, or a class where the clone is expanded.

size: NA; length: 15; V: TRBV2; J: TRBJ1-6; D: NA; DNA: TGTGCCAGCAGATCATCGAGCTCCTATAATTCACCCCTCCACTTT; CDR3: CASRSSSSYNSPLHF
size: once; length: 12; V: TRBV12-5; J: TRBJ1-1; D: NA; DNA: TGTGCTAGTGGTTCCTCCGTCGGTGGGGCTTTCTTT; CDR3: CASGSSVGGAFF
size: NA; length: 13; V: TRBV27; J: TRBJ2-1; D: NA; DNA: TGTGCCACCAGACAGAGGGGAGACAATGAGCAGTTCTTC; CDR3: CATRQRGDNEQFF
size: NA; length: 16; V: TRBV28; J: TRBJ1-3; D: NA; DNA: TGTGCCAGCAGGGAAAACTCAGTGGCGACTGGAAACACCATATATTTT; CDR3: CASRENSVATGNTIYF
size: NA; length: 17; V: TRBV28; J: TRBJ1-2; D: NA; DNA: TGTGCCAGCAGTTTAGGCGGGACATTCAGGGTTCATTATGGCTACACCTTC; CDR3: CASSLGGTFRVHYGYTF
size: once; length: 14; V: TRBV9; J: TRBJ2-3; D: NA; DNA: TGTGCCAGCAGCGGTAGATCTAGCACAGATACGCAGTATTTT; CDR3: CASSGRSSTDTQYF
size: NA; length: 12; V: TRBV7-9; J: TRBJ2-7; D: NA; DNA: TGTGCCAGCAGCTTAGTAGGCTACGAGCAGTACTTC; CDR3: CASSLVGYEQYF
size: once; length: 13; V: TRBV27; J: TRBJ2-7; D: TRBD1; DNA: TGTGCCAGCAGTCCAGGGACAGGGGGTGAGCAGTACTTC; CDR3: CASSPGTGGEQYF
size: NA; length: 15; V: TRBV9; J: TRBJ2-1; D: TRBD2; DNA: TGTGCCAGCAGCGTAGGGACTAGAGGCGGCAATGAGCAGTTCTTC; CDR3: CASSVGTRGGNEQFF
size: NA; length: 14; V: TRBV4-1; J: TRBJ1-1; D: NA; DNA: TGCGCCAGCAGCCAAGGGGCAGGGAACACTGAAGCTTTCTTT; CDR3: CASSQGAGNTEAFF
size: NA; length: 15; V: TRBV29-1; J: TRBJ2-7; D: TRBD2; DNA: TGCAGCGTTCGGGAGGGGCAGCCTTGGGCCCACGAGCAGTACTTC; CDR3: CSVREGQPWAHEQYF
size: NA; length: 15; V: TRBV7-2; J: TRBJ2-3; D: NA; DNA: TGTGCCAGCAGCTCCAGTTCCTCCGGGACAGATACGCAGTATTTT; CDR3: CASSSSSSGTDTQYF
size: NA; length: 13; V: TRBV19; J: TRBJ2-3; D: NA; DNA: TGTGCCAGTAGGATACAGGGCACAGATACGCAGTATTTT; CDR3: CASRIQGTDTQYF
size: once; length: 14; V: TRBV27; J: TRBJ2-2; D: NA; DNA: TGTGCCAGCAGTTTAAAAAGAAACACCGGGGAGCTGTTTTTT; CDR3: CASSLKRNTGELFF
size: once; length: 11; V: TRBV10-2; J: TRBJ2-7; D: NA; DNA: TGCGCCAGCAGTGATACCTACGAGCAGTACTTC; CDR3: CASSDTYEQYF
size: NA; length: 14; V: TRBV14; J: TRBJ2-7; D: NA; DNA: TGTGCCAGCAGCCTCCCCGGGGCGATCTACGAGCAGTACTTC; CDR3: CASSLPGAIYEQYF
size: NA; length: 11; V: TRBV7-8; J: TRBJ2-5; D: NA; DNA: TGTGCCAGCAGCCCCCAAGAGACCCAGTACTTC; CDR3: CASSPQETQYF
size: NA; length: 17; V: TRBV10-2; J: TRBJ1-5; D: TRBD1; DNA: TGCGCCAGCAGTGAGCTATGGACAGGGGGGAGCAATCAGCCCCAGCATTTT; CDR3: CASSELWTGGSNQPQHF
size: NA; length: 15; V: TRBV7-8; J: TRBJ2-1; D: NA; DNA: TGTGCCAGCAGCCCACTTCGTCAGAAATACAATGAGCAGTTCTTC; CDR3: CASSPLRQKYNEQFF
size: NA; length: 15; V: TRBV11-3; J: TRBJ1-1; D: TRBD1; DNA: TGTGCCAGCAGCTTAATAGACAGGGCTGCCACTGAAGCTTTCTTT; CDR3: CASSLIDRAATEAFF
size: NA; length: 13; V: TRBV6-5; J: TRBJ1-2; D: NA; DNA: TGTGCCAGCAGTTACCCACAAGGGTATGGCTACACCTTC; CDR3: CASSYPQGYGYTF
size: NA; length: 14; V: TRBV10-3; J: TRBJ1-2; D: NA; DNA: TGTGCCATCAGTGAGTCTAGGGAAGGCTATGGCTACACCTTC; CDR3: CAISESREGYGYTF
size: once; length: 15; V: TRBV5-1; J: TRBJ1-1; D: NA; DNA: TGCGCCAGCAGCTTTAATCGGTCCCTGAACACTGAAGCTTTCTTT; CDR3: CASSFNRSLNTEAFF
size: NA; length: 15; V: TRBV4-2; J: TRBJ1-6; D: NA; DNA: TGTGCCAGCAGCCAAGGGACCGCCCTTAATTCACCCCTCCACTTT; CDR3: CASSQGTALNSPLHF
size: once; length: 14; V: TRBV7-9; J: TRBJ1-1; D: NA; DNA: TGTGCCAGCAGCTCGGAGGTTTCGGGCAGAGAAGCTTTCTTT; CDR3: CASSSEVSGREAFF
size: NA; length: 13; V: TRBV18; J: TRBJ2-3; D: NA; DNA: TGTGCCAGCTTCTCTCTCGTCCCAGATACGCAGTATTTT; CDR3: CASFSLVPDTQYF
size: NA; length: 14; V: TRBV6-1; J: TRBJ1-5; D: NA; DNA: TGTGCCAGCAGTTCCGGACCCGACGTTCAGCCCCAGCATTTT; CDR3: CASSSGPDVQPQHF
size: NA; length: 17; V: TRBV7-6; J: TRBJ1-1; D: NA; DNA: TGTGCCAGCAGCTTCGTGGGGGGGTTATCAGGCTACACTGAAGCTTTCTTT; CDR3: CASSFVGGLSGYTEAFF
size: NA; length: 13; V: TRBV7-2; J: TRBJ2-7; D: NA; DNA: TGTGCCAGCATTACCCCCGTTCGGTACGAGCAGTACTTC; CDR3: CASITPVRYEQYF
size: NA; length: 16; V: TRBV6-6; J: TRBJ1-2; D: TRBD1; DNA: TGTGCCAGCAGCTTTATTGGACAGGGCCTTAACTATGGCTACACCTTC; CDR3: CASSFIGQGLNYGYTF
size: NA; length: 14; V: TRBV6-1; J: TRBJ1-1; D: NA; DNA: TGTGCCAGCATTCAGGGCAGCGCGAACACTGAAGCTTTCTTT; CDR3: CASIQGSANTEAFF
size: once; length: 15; V: TRBV5-4; J: TRBJ2-7; D: TRBD2; DNA: TGTGCCAGCAGCTTGGCCCCTAGCGGGAGCTACGAGCAGTACTTC; CDR3: CASSLAPSGSYEQYF
size: once; length: 14; V: TRBV28; J: TRBJ2-5; D: NA; DNA: TGTGCCAGCAGTTTAGGGGGGGCTCAGGAGACCCAGTACTTC; CDR3: CASSLGGAQETQYF
size: NA; length: 14; V: TRBV5-5; J: TRBJ2-7; D: TRBD1; DNA: TGTGCCAGCAGTTGGGCACAGGGGGGCTACGAGCAGTACTTC; CDR3: CASSWAQGGYEQYF
size: once; length: 15; V: TRBV5-1; J: TRBJ2-5; D: NA; DNA: TGCGCCAGCAGCTTGAGGGGGTTAGGACAAGAGACCCAGTACTTC; CDR3: CASSLRGLGQETQYF
size: NA; length: 13; V: TRBV6-1; J: TRBJ2-7; D: NA; DNA: TGTGCCAGCAGTGATGCCTACCGCCACGAGCAGTACTTC; CDR3: CASSDAYRHEQYF
size: NA; length: 13; V: TRBV28; J: TRBJ2-1; D: NA; DNA: TGTGCCAGCAGGGGTATTAGGCCCAATGAGCAGTTCTTC; CDR3: CASRGIRPNEQFF
size: NA; length: 16; V: TRBV28; J: TRBJ2-1; D: NA; DNA: TGTGCCAGCAGTTTAGGACCCCCCGACTCCTACAATGAGCAGTTCTTC; CDR3: CASSLGPPDSYNEQFF
size: once; length: 16; V: TRBV5-1; J: TRBJ2-1; D: NA; DNA: TGCGCCAGCGGCCCGGACAGACGATTAATGTACAATGAGCAGTTCTTC; CDR3: CASGPDRRLMYNEQFF
size: NA; length: 16; V: TRBV7-9; J: TRBJ1-1; D: NA; DNA: TGTGCCAGCAGCCCCCCGGGGGACCAGGGGTGGACTGAAGCTTTCTTT; CDR3: CASSPPGDQGWTEAFF
size: NA; length: 16; V: TRBV6-1; J: TRBJ1-1; D: NA; DNA: TGTGCCAGCAGTGAAACATACACGGGACGGGGCACTGAAGCTTTCTTT; CDR3: CASSETYTGRGTEAFF
size: once; length: 13; V: TRBV5-4; J: TRBJ2-1; D: NA; DNA: TGTGCCAGCAGCGCCCCCCCTCGAAATGAGCAGTTCTTC; CDR3: CASSAPPRNEQFF
size: NA; length: 16; V: TRBV5-1; J: TRBJ2-3; D: NA; DNA: TGCGCCAGCAGCTTGGATGTGGGGGGCGCGGGAGATACGCAGTATTTT; CDR3: CASSLDVGGAGDTQYF
size: NA; length: 12; V: TRBV6-5; J: TRBJ2-5; D: NA; DNA: TGTGCCAGCTGGCGGGGAGCGGAGACCCAGTACTTC; CDR3: CASWRGAETQYF
size: NA; length: 15; V: TRBV2; J: TRBJ2-3; D: TRBD2; DNA: TGTGCCAGCAGCCTAGCGGGGGGGAGCACAGATACGCAGTATTTT; CDR3: CASSLAGGSTDTQYF
size: NA; length: 15; V: TRBV11-2; J: TRBJ2-5; D: NA; DNA: TGTGCCAGCAGCTTAGTGTTACAGGGCCAAGAGACCCAGTACTTC; CDR3: CASSLVLQGQETQYF
size: NA; length: 14; V: TRBV6-4; J: TRBJ2-2; D: NA; DNA: TGTGCCATTTTACGGCTCGCGAACACCGGGGAGCTGTTTTTT; CDR3: CAILRLANTGELFF
size: NA; length: 12; V: TRBV6-1; J: TRBJ1-4; D: NA; DNA: TGTGCCAGCAGTGAACATAATGAAAAACTGTTTTTT; CDR3: CASSEHNEKLFF
size: NA; length: 15; V: TRBV2; J: TRBJ2-1; D: NA; DNA: TGTGCCAGCAGTGATATAGCGTACAGGAGCAATGAGCAGTTCTTC; CDR3: CASSDIAYRSNEQFF